The 10 T cell receptor beta chains presented below share a single source sample, sequenced in a study of shared clonotypes between healthy human individuals. Clones were sequenced by immunoSEQ multiplex PCR, and TCRdb holds only the in-frame ones, with some missing. The table has about 2 million clones, about 95% seen once. Sample: naive CD4+ T cells sorted from blood. Subset reported: CD45RA+ positively selected. These receptor sequences come from a man between 18 and 35 years old in good health.

The V call is TRBV10-3, the J call TRBJ2-7; 8 bases are shared with TRBD2. The germline gives CDR1 ENHRY, CDR2 SYGVKD. This CDR3 is built from 14 residues. Losses at the gene ends were 6 bases for V and 1 base for J; bases not matched to a gene: 5. The CDR3 coding sequence is TGTGCCATCAGCCAAACTAGCGGTTCCTACGAGCAGTACTTC. Translating gives CAISQTSGSYEQYF.

Comments on this clone: A much larger clone lies a single base off, so this may be a read error. V is TRBV2 and J is TRBJ1-1, with D hard to call. The CDR3 spans 12 residues. V was clipped by 5 bases and J by 1 base, with 5 bases between them. In germline, CDR1 is SNHLY, CDR2 FYNNEI. CDR3 sequence: CASSQENTEAFF. In nucleotides, the CDR3 is TGTGCCAGCAGTCAGGAGAACACTGAAGCTTTCTTT.

The V and J genes are TRBV5-4 and TRBJ1-3; D unclear. CDR1 is SGHNT, CDR2 YYREEE, per germline (reference sequence). Trimming cost V 0 bases and J 2 bases, with 6 bases left between them. The CDR3 sequence is 14 residues long. The CDR3 sequence is CASSLDVTGNTIYF. In nucleotides, the CDR3 is TGTGCCAGCAGCTTGGACGTTACTGGAAACACCATATATTTT.

DNA for the CDR3: TGTGCCATCAGTGACTCCGGGGAAGTAACTGAAGCTTTCTTT. Amino acid sequence: CAISDSGEVTEAFF. The rearrangement links TRBV10-3 to TRBJ1-1; D not resolved. The V gene's germline CDR1 is ENHRY and CDR2 SYGVKD. The CDR3 covers 14 residues. The V end lost 3 bases, the J end lost 5 bases, and 13 bases lay between the germline ends.

The J gene is TRBJ2-1, the V gene TRBV7-8; 9 bases are a match to TRBD2. The germline CDR1 and CDR2 sequences are SGHVS and FQNEAQ. The CDR3 loop spans 15 amino acids. V trimming: 1 base; J trimming: 2 bases; junction bases outside the gene matches: 0. The CDR3: CASSLGLAAYNEQFF. The CDR3 DNA sequence: TGTGCCAGCAGCTTAGGACTAGCGGCCTACAATGAGCAGTTCTTC.

This chain uses TRBV2 with TRBJ1-2; possible D gene TRBD1, 5 bases. Trimming took 3 bases from V and 6 from J, leaving 11 bases between them. This CDR3 has 13 residues. Germline values: CDR1 SNHLY, CDR2 FYNNEI. CDR3 amino acids: CASSDRVVNGYTF. The CDR3 DNA reads as TGTGCCAGCAGTGACAGGGTGGTTAATGGCTACACCTTC.

This chain links TRBV15 with TRBJ2-4; D unresolved. The CDR3 has 15 amino acids. V gave up 4 bases and J gave up 0 bases, with 10 bases separating them. Germline V gene sequence: CDR1 LNHNV, CDR2 YYDKDF (reference sequence). CDR3 DNA sequence: TGTGCCACCAGCACCAGACTGGTAGCCAAAAACATTCAGTACTTC. Protein: CATSTRLVAKNIQYF.

This clone showed up just once. The rearrangement uses TRBV18 and TRBJ2-5; 8 nucleotides line up with TRBD1. The CDR3 sequence is 14 residues long. The germline gives CDR1 KGHSH, CDR2 LQKENI. J gave up 6 bases and V 6 bases, and 9 bases lay outside the gene matches. The CDR3 region is CASSQGQDGKTQYF. For the CDR3, the DNA is TGTGCCAGCTCTCAGGGACAGGACGGGAAGACCCAGTACTTC.

The V gene is TRBV6-6, the J gene TRBJ2-7; 11 nucleotides agree with TRBD2. V lost 6 bases and J lost 4; bases outside the gene matches: 5. There are 14 residues in the CDR3. Germline CDR1 and CDR2: MNHNY and SVGAGI (reference sequence). The CDR3 region is CASSTGTSGYEQYF. DNA of the CDR3: TGTGCCAGCAGCACCGGGACTAGCGGTTACGAGCAGTACTTC.

This chain uses TRBV5-1 with TRBJ2-7, with 9 bases aligning to TRBD1. In germline, CDR1 is SGHRS, CDR2 YFSETQ. The J segment lost 0 bases and the V segment lost 1 base, leaving 2 bases of the junction unmatched. The CDR3 length is 15 residues. CDR3 sequence: CASSLKGQGSYEQYF. The CDR3 DNA reads as TGCGCCAGCAGCTTGAAGGGACAGGGCTCCTACGAGCAGTACTTC. The whole variable domain, remainder taken from reference TRBV5-1 and TRBJ2-7, is KAGVTQTPRYLIKTRGQQVTLSCSPISGHRSVSWYQQTPGQGLQFLFEYFSETQRNKGNFPGRFSGRQFSNSRSEMNVSTLELGDSALYLCASSLKGQGSYEQYFGPGTRLTVT.